Reported below is one TCR beta chain. The authors' processing: Estimation of nucleated cell counts was performed using reference gene primer amplification. Some clones are missing from TCRdb's copy, which holds only in-frame ones; the method was immunoSEQ multiplex PCR. V and J calls and clone size are those listed in that table; D and trimming were worked out from the DNA. The sample records 110,000 to 150,000 clones, 80% to 85% being singletons. This sample is drawn from a study of blood T cell repertoires in COVID-19. Whole-study context: Samples of COVID-19 (acute and convalescent) were obtained from the United States, Italy and Spain. T cells, B-cell-depleted T cells, or PBMCs provided the cDNA or gDNA that served as material.

CDR1 is SGHRS, CDR2 YFSETQ, per germline. V was pared by 0 bases and J by 5 bases, with 11 bases between. The CDR3 is made up of 14 amino acids. The genes are TRBV5-1 and TRBJ2-5; a weak D match, TRBD1 (5 bases). The source material was peripheral blood. The TCR comes from a human donor in a cohort sampled during active COVID-19. The CDR3, as DNA: TGCGCCAGCAGCTTGGGTCAGGGTGGGGAGACCCAGTACTTC. Protein: CASSLGQGGETQYF.